The 15 T cell receptor beta chains given below trace back to one sample, sequenced in a study of memory CD4+ T cells and cytomegalovirus serostatus. Single viable CD3+CD4+CD8-CD45RO+ cells were sorted as the memory CD4+ T cells. Produced via immunoSEQ multiplex PCR; TCRdb's table is partial and in-frame only. The table shows tens of thousands of clones, with about 81% occurring only once. The sequenced sample was memory CD4+ T cells from blood. The source of these receptors is an adult in good health and CMV-seronegative.

V and J are TRBV30 and TRBJ1-5, with a possible D match to TRBD1 (6 bases). Trimming shortened V by 3 bases and J by 5 bases, and 11 bases separated the two germline ends. Germline V gives CDR1 GTSNPN, CDR2 SVGIG (reference sequence). The CDR3 spans 13 residues. The chain's CDR3 is CAWSSQGDQPQHF. The DNA for the CDR3 is TGTGCCTGGAGCTCACAGGGAGATCAGCCCCAGCATTTT.

The chain joins TRBV18 to TRBJ1-2; D remains unclear. CDR1 is KGHSH and CDR2 is LQKENI in the germline V gene. The germline V and J ends were trimmed by 3 bases and 8 bases, with 13 bases remaining between them. The CDR3 contains 13 residues. The CDR3 DNA follows: TGTGCCAGCTCACCCGATAAGGGCCAGGGCTACACCTTC. Its protein product is CASSPDKGQGYTF.

The CDR3 loop reads CASSRTQTRSEELFF. CDR3 in DNA: TGTGCCAGCAGCCGTACCCAGACTAGATCCGAGGAGCTGTTTTTT. This chain uses TRBV11-2 with TRBJ2-2, with D perhaps TRBD2 (6 bases). The CDR3 is 15 residues long. Germline V gene lookup returns CDR1 SGHAT and CDR2 FQNNGV. Trimming cost V 5 bases and J 10 bases, with 20 bases left between them.

This clone was found a few times. The genes are TRBV29-1 and TRBJ1-3; D remains ambiguous. CDR3 length: 13 residues. With 2 bases removed from V and 0 bases from J, the gap between germline ends came to 5 bases. CDR1 and CDR2 (germline): SQVTM, ANQGSEA. CDR3 residues: CSVELNSGNTIYF. In DNA form, the CDR3 reads TGCAGCGTTGAATTAAACTCTGGAAACACCATATATTTT.

This clone was recorded a few times. The chain links TRBV30 to TRBJ1-2; D is undetermined. The CDR3 length is 13 residues. CDR1 is GTSNPN, CDR2 SVGIG, per germline (reference sequence). V lost 0 bases to trimming and J lost 6 bases, with 11 bases between them. The CDR3, as DNA: TGTGCCTGGAGTGTTCAAGGGCCTAATGGCTACACCTTC. Translating it yields CAWSVQGPNGYTF.

The chain uses TRBV16 and TRBJ1-2, with a weak D call TRBD1 (5 bases). The CDR3 totals 16 residues. CDR1 and CDR2 (germline): KGHSY, FQNENV. Trimming took off 4 bases at V and 0 bases at J, with 15 bases between the two ends. The CDR3 loop reads CASSPTGGRSNYGYTF. As DNA, the CDR3 is TGTGCCAGCAGCCCCACTGGGGGAAGGTCTAACTATGGCTACACCTTC.

This rearrangement joins TRBV5-1 to TRBJ1-2; tentatively, D is TRBD1 (5 bases). Germline loops: CDR1 SGHRS, CDR2 YFSETQ. V lost 5 bases to trimming and J lost 2 bases, with 16 bases between them. CDR3 size: 15 residues. DNA of the CDR3: TGCGCCAGCAGGAGTGACTCGGGGGGGAACTATGGCTACACCTTC. It encodes CASRSDSGGNYGYTF.

The chain employs TRBV6-5 and TRBJ1-2, with D possibly matching TRBD1 (5 bases). Deletions cut 4 bases from V and 8 bases from J, with 8 bases between. CDR1 and CDR2 (germline): MNHEY, SVGAGI. The CDR3 length is 11 residues. CDR3 coding DNA: TGTGCCAGCAGTTTGGACACGGGCTACACCTTC. Protein: CASSLDTGYTF.

CDR3 amino acids: CASSSLGQPNTEAFF. Written as DNA, the CDR3 is TGTGCCAGCAGCTCTCTTGGACAGCCGAACACTGAAGCTTTCTTT. V usage is TRBV6-5 and J usage is TRBJ1-1; tentative D call: TRBD1 (6 bases). The V gene lost 6 bases and the J gene lost 1 base, with 15 bases spanning the gap. This CDR3 contains 15 residues. Germline V gives CDR1 MNHEY, CDR2 SVGAGI.

The rearrangement uses TRBV19 and TRBJ2-7; no definite D call. This CDR3 spans 13 amino acids. Germline loops: CDR1 LNHDA, CDR2 SQIVND (reference sequence). V lost 3 bases and J lost 5, with 11 bases in between. The CDR3 bases are TGTGCCAGTAGTATGCTAGTTGGGGACGAGCAGTACTTC. It is translated as CASSMLVGDEQYF.

The J gene is TRBJ1-4, the V gene TRBV7-6; D gene ambiguous. V gave up 0 bases and J gave up 3 bases, with 8 bases separating them. CDR1 is SGHVS, CDR2 FNYEAQ, per germline. The CDR3 sequence is 15 residues long. The CDR3 region has the DNA TGTGCCAGCAGCTTAGCGCCCGAGGCTAATGAAAAACTGTTTTTT. The encoded protein is CASSLAPEANEKLFF.

This clone was seen a handful of times. The rearrangement links TRBV7-3 to TRBJ2-1, with D possibly being TRBD1 (5 bases). The CDR3 consists of 15 residues. Per the germline V gene, CDR1 is SGHTA and CDR2 is FQGTGA. The V end lost 2 bases, the J end lost 8 bases, and 16 bases lay between the germline ends. The CDR3 loop is CASSLSLGVGDEQFF. The DNA for the CDR3 is TGTGCCAGCAGCTTATCGCTAGGGGTAGGCGATGAGCAGTTCTTC.

This chain links TRBV14 with TRBJ1-3; no clear D. CDR1 and CDR2 (germline): SGHDN, FVKESK. CDR3 length: 14 residues. With 0 bases removed from V and 7 bases from J, the gap between germline ends came to 10 bases. CDR3 sequence reads: CASSQDLVQNTIYF. CDR3 nucleotides: TGTGCCAGCAGCCAAGATTTAGTCCAGAACACCATATATTTT.

The rearrangement uses TRBV19 and TRBJ1-4; D is uncertain. V gave up 9 bases and J gave up 3 bases, with 14 bases separating them. Germline CDR1 reads LNHDA; CDR2 reads SQIVND (reference sequence). The CDR3 extends over 14 amino acids. The CDR3, as DNA: TGTGCCAGCACCGGACTGCCGGCTAATGAAAAACTGTTTTTT. Translating it yields CASTGLPANEKLFF.

The chain links TRBV11-3 to TRBJ1-4; D is unclear. CDR3 length equals 18 residues. Germline lookup yields CDR1 SGHNT and CDR2 YENEEA. V lost 5 bases and J 0 bases, leaving 19 bases between the germline ends. CDR3 loop: CASSTTFSPGSTNEKLFF. The CDR3 DNA sequence: TGTGCCAGCAGCACCACTTTCAGTCCCGGTTCAACTAATGAAAAACTGTTTTTT. Full variable domain (outside the CDR3, taken from reference TRBV11-3 and TRBJ1-4): EAGVVQSPRYKIIEKKQPVAFWCNPISGHNTLYWYLQNLGQGPELLIRYENEEAVDDSQLPKDRFSAERLKGVDSTLKIQPAELGDSAVYLCASSTTFSPGSTNEKLFFGSGTQLSVL.